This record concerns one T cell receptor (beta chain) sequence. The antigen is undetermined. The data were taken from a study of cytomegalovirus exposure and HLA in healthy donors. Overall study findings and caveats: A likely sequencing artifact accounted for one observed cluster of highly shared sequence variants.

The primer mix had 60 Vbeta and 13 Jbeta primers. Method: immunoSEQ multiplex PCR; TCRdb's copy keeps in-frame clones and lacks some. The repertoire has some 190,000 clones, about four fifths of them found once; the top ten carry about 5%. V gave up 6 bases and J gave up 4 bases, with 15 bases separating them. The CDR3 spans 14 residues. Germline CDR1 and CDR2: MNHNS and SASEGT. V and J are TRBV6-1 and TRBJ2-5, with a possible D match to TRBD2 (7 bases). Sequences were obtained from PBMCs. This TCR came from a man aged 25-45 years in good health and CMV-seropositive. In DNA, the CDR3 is TGTGCCAGCAGGATGGGGGGGCGGGGAGAGACCCAGTACTTC. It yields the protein CASRMGGRGETQYF.